This TCR beta chain appears in the sequencing data of a study of blood T cell repertoires in COVID-19. On the study more broadly: The United States, Italy and Spain were the sources of the acute and convalescent COVID-19 samples. The cDNA or gDNA used as material had been derived from T cells, B-cell-depleted T cells, or PBMCs.

In the original analysis: Amplification of reference gene primers was used by the study to estimate nucleated cell counts. TCRdb's table, derived via immunoSEQ multiplex PCR, lists solely in-frame clones and lacks some. V, J and clone size were drawn from that table, and D and trimming were deduced from the DNA. The table shows around 250,000 clones, with around 82% occurring only once. This CDR3 contains 12 residues. V gave up 6 bases and J gave up 4 bases; unmatched junction bases: 3. Germline-derived CDR1 and CDR2 are MNHEY and SMNVEV (reference sequence). V and J are TRBV27 and TRBJ2-7; TRBD1 matches 7 bases. Sample: peripheral blood. This receptor was obtained from a man between 40 and 49 years old with active or convalescent COVID-19. CDR3 region: CASSLTGYEQYF. In DNA, the CDR3 is TGTGCCAGCAGCCTGACAGGGTACGAGCAGTACTTC.